This T cell receptor (beta chain) was retrieved from a study of cytomegalovirus exposure and HLA in healthy donors. Details on this clone: The antigen is unknown.

Both 60 Vbeta primers and 13 Jbeta primers went into the PCR. Method: immunoSEQ multiplex PCR; TCRdb's copy keeps in-frame clones and lacks some. The table shows around 140,000 clones, with about 80% occurring only once. Findings of the study overall: A later analysis showed HLA-associated TCR beta chains outstripping equally common others in clonal expansion. Specificity for CMV antigens was confirmed in vitro for three of the CMV-associated chains. Researchers had no immune exposure information except CMV serostatus available.

With V trimmed by 0 bases and J by 4 bases, 7 bases remained unmatched. The CDR3 extends over 18 amino acids. Looked up from germline, CDR1 is SGHNT and CDR2 is YYREEE (reference sequence). What was sequenced was PBMCs. V and J are TRBV5-4 and TRBJ2-2, with TRBD2 identical over 12 bases. This TCR was sampled from a woman in her forties in good health and CMV-seropositive. CDR3 in amino acids: CASSLGMTSGSTTGELFF. Here the CDR3 DNA reads TGTGCCAGCAGCTTGGGAATGACTAGCGGGAGTACCACCGGGGAGCTGTTTTTT.